Below, one T cell receptor beta chain is given with its context. At least ten counts were recorded for this clonotype. Its specific antigen is unknown. Per-base quality was not reported, and no clone a single base away is much larger than it. Sequences MNHEY (CDR1) and SVGAGI (CDR2) are obtained from the germline V gene. The V and J ends are trimmed by 6 bases and 6 bases, leaving 9 bases between them. The cysteine opens and the phenylalanine closes a CDR3 of 13 amino acids. CDR3 DNA only is kept here, 39 bases in frame from base 1. For the unsorted PBMC libraries, 2 million PBMCs were stored in RNAlater at -80 degrees C until RNA extraction and were used to generate the libraries. Peripheral blood was subjected to Ficoll-Hypaque density gradient centrifugation to isolate PBMCs, which were then cryopreserved in liquid nitrogen. This sample is drawn from a study of neurological immune-mediated disorders (dated by TCRdb to between 2019 and 2020). For the wider study: Peripheral blood TCR-beta repertoires from HTLV-I-associated myelopathy (HAM/TSP) patients, multiple sclerosis patients and healthy controls were compared by UMI-based sequencing. The cohort was made up of 60 to 75 subjects, consisting of roughly 15 HAM/TSP patients, approximately 35 multiple sclerosis patients and around 20 healthy controls. Longitudinal samples, technical triplicates and paired sorted CD4+ and CD8+ T-cell subsets, alongside PBMC samples, were included among the roughly 96 TCR-beta libraries. The research as a whole found: No identical CDR3 amino acid sequences were shared among expanded clones across subjects, suggesting private TCR-beta repertoires in all groups. The highest TCR clonal expansion was observed in HAM/TSP patients, whereas the lowest was observed in MS patients, even when compared with healthy controls.

To synthesize cDNA, template-switch 5'RACE was performed with a primer carrying a 10-nucleotide random unique molecular identifier so that each TCR transcript was tagged. Every sequencing run yielded over 180 million TCR-beta sequences covering 15-18 subjects. The RNeasy kit was used for extraction of total RNA. TCR-beta VDJ regions were amplified with primers for the TCR constant region and the 5'RACE anchor, using the KAPA Real-time Library Amplification kit. A first PCR added sample indexes and Illumina adaptors, after which a second PCR increased the library yield. After purification with Ampure beads, the TCR product of roughly 650 bp was size-selected on a 2% E-gel SizeSelection system. Before pooling, library quality was assessed on a Bioanalyzer, concentration was determined with Qubit, and library quantification was performed with the Kapa Library Quantification kit. An Illumina HiSeq 2500 was used to sequence the libraries paired-end at 2 x 150 bp. To increase sequence diversity, roughly 24-32% phiX was spiked into each library pool. For the original study's pipeline: The quality-filtered reads were processed with the UMI-based MiGEC pipeline, whose error correction step removed more than 90% of the raw TCR sequences. IMGT germline references were used for alignment of VDJ genes, and clonotypes were defined by a unique CDR3 amino acid sequence together with V-J genes. Clonal expansion, Shannon diversity, and CDR3 relatedness (CalcPairwiseDistances, ClusterSamples) were evaluated with VDJtools, and phylogenetic trees were built with CLCbio workbench. Clones with at least 8 unique UMIs were defined as expanded, with this threshold being based on coefficient-of-variation modelling across technical triplicates. TCRdb handled the public reads itself, with Q25 trimming in fastp and clone calling in MiXCR, and kept productive beta chains. Rows merge per CDR3 protein into single entries with the most common DNA and genes. The V and J calls shown here were made by TCRdb, not taken from the authors' results. In this sample the table shows 50,000 to 75,000 distinct CDR3 sequences, roughly 12% of which occur a single time. Together, the top ten hold approximately 11% of the sample.

The sample was PBMCs. The sequence was collected from a woman aged 55-70 years with HTLV-1-associated myelopathy (HAM/TSP). The chain joins TRBV6-5 to TRBJ1-6; a weak D assignment points to TRBD1 (5 bases agree). The encoded CDR3 is CASRRDLNSPLHF. The DNA is as follows: TGTGCCAGCAGGCGGGACCTTAATTCACCCCTCCACTTT.